The subject of this entry is one TCR beta chain. Its antigen is not yet known. One base away there is no much larger clone; base qualities are not given. V is pared back by 4 bases and J by 2 bases, with 8 bases lying between the germline termini. CDR1 and CDR2 (SGHDN, FVKESK) derive from the germline V gene. Measured from the cysteine to the phenylalanine, the CDR3 is 13 residues long. The CDR3 DNA has 39 bases and is translated from base 1. Each collaborating institution followed its own protocols to collect whole blood in K2EDTA tubes. For TCRbeta analysis, collaborator samples were shipped as frozen whole blood, as isolated PBMCs, or as DNA extracted from either sample type. The immunoSEQ Assay, a bias-controlled multiplex PCR, was used to amplify TCRbeta CDR3 regions from genomic DNA. In the source study's methods: Nucleated cell counts per sample were estimated from amplification of reference gene primers within the assay. To quantify the absolute abundance of each unique TCRbeta CDR3 rearrangement, sequence reads were collapsed and filtered. Productive Simpson clonality was computed per sample as the square root of Simpson's diversity index over productive rearrangements. TCRdb carries this immuneACCESS record with in-frame sequences only. Its versions omit some clonotypes, under half of them owing to an unresolved V gene in the studies checked, with the rest unexplained. V, J and clone size derive from that table, while D and trimming were established from the DNA sequence. The sample table shows about 260,000 clones, and around nine tenths are seen once. The ten largest clones add up to about 8.7% of the sample.

This record comes from a study of blood T cell repertoires in COVID-19 (dated by TCRdb to 2018 to 2021). About the study as a whole: Collaborator samples came from the United States, Italy and Spain and covered acute and convalescent phases of COVID-19. The repertoires were released in a freely available public database meant as a resource for research on the immune response to SARS-CoV-2. A de-identified subject ID, COVID-19 status, age in years and sex were almost always included in the sample metadata. The material from the prospective study consisted of cDNA or gDNA derived from T cells, B-cell-depleted T cells, or PBMCs. Deeply sampled blood TCRbeta repertoires from subjects exposed to, actively infected with, or recovered from COVID-19 were included in the dataset. Where available, HLA class I and class II types were obtained from metadata supplied by the sample provider rather than from assay-based typing. Samples were obtained from the ongoing ImmuneRACE study (first 160 participants) and from over a thousand subjects provided by 6 global collaborators. Results and caveats for the whole study, not just this receptor: The amount of clinical and demographic metadata varied by source and participant and was provided uncurated.

The sequence was obtained from a man aged 35 to 55 with active or convalescent COVID-19. This sequence uses TRBV14 and TRBJ1-1; the D gene is unclear. The sample consisted of peripheral blood. The CDR3 reads as follows: CASSLHLNTEAFF. The DNA sequence follows: TGTGCCAGCAGCCTCCACCTAAACACTGAAGCTTTCTTT.